Included here is one TCR beta chain sequence, with context. Its antigen has not been determined. No per-base quality is available; no much larger clone lies one base away. From the cysteine through the phenylalanine, the CDR3 covers 15 amino acids. The only DNA kept is the CDR3, 45 bases in frame from the first base. The cohort comprised 550 to 700 healthy bone marrow donors. All cohort members were sampled while nominally healthy, although unrecorded immune exposures were likely present. The donor was CMV seronegative and was included in the group of 352 seronegative cohort members. Each donor provided a peripheral blood sample, and peripheral blood mononuclear cells were used for TCR beta sequencing. Genomic DNA extraction from the blood cell samples was performed with the Qiagen DNeasy Blood Extraction Kit. This specimen comes from a study of cytomegalovirus exposure and HLA in healthy donors (dated by TCRdb to 2015 to 2018). Turning to the overall study: An earlier analysis of about 560 of the donors reported over 250 Gb of sequence data and 95 million to 120 million unique TCR beta sequences obtained from some 200 million T cells. Among the 398 genotyped donors, around 81% belonged to the genetic ancestry cluster associated with self-reported Caucasian donors. Both class I and class II loci were covered by HLA typing, at four-digit resolution. To predict cytomegalovirus infection status, the study brought together high-throughput TCR immunosequencing, statistical association of individual TCRs with disease status, and machine learning. The T cell repertoires of 666 subjects were profiled by immunosequencing and related to cytomegalovirus serostatus. A separate validation cohort of roughly 130 different subjects was used in addition to the roughly 720-subject first cohort. Rather than using new phenotypic data, the later analysis identified candidate immune exposures from TCR beta sequences and from how often those sequences occurred across donors. Every repertoire in the discovery cohort had been generated on one and the same sequencing platform. In a later genetic analysis, genome-wide SNP genotypes for about 55% of the roughly 670 donors were used, and that subset was treated as a discovery cohort. Roughly 5 DR-DQ haplotypes were handled as single units for association and clustering, since linkage in the cohort was strong. The number of typed donors differed by locus: roughly 620-630 for A, B, C, DRB1 and DQB1; some 540 for DQA1; 606 for DPA1; and 400 to 480 for DPB1. An earlier analysis of approximately 500 of the donors applied high-throughput TCR beta sequencing to assess whether each TCR beta V gene segment acted as functional or pseudogenic. Alongside the repertoire data, information on donor age, sex, ethnicity and CMV serostatus was compiled. An early release that covered about 600 HLA-typed donors contained approximately 290 gigabases of sequencing data and approximately 85 million unique TCR sequences. Across roughly 420 genotyped donors of the cohort, an average of about 240,000 unique TCR beta nucleotide sequences per donor were sequenced, and roughly 17% of those sequences were non-productive. To study patterns of TCR occurrence, a later analysis re-analyzed previously published TCR beta repertoires from under 750 donors and added high-resolution HLA genotyping. The study aimed to test whether signatures of past pathogen exposure could be identified by cataloging public T cell receptors.

What the authors observed across the whole study: A further reported finding was that TCR beta sequences accurately predicted the HLA-A and HLA-B alleles for most subjects in the first cohort. According to the authors, the approach could potentially be generalized to other disease states and immunological phenotypes. The 87-base-pair reads could not distinguish some IMGT-functional V segments, including TRBV6-2 and TRBV6-3, so those segments were excluded. In a later analysis, TCR association rates were found to vary across HLA loci, with the most associated TCRs seen for DRB1 alleles and the fewest for HLA-C alleles. While some public TCRs were present in many individuals, most TCR sequences turned up only very rarely across donors. In a later analysis, several top co-occurrence clusters were reported to appear linked to parvovirus B19, influenza, CMV and Epstein-Barr virus. Because some donors lacked HLA typing at each locus, the association tests relied only on the typed subset. A few of the identified cytomegalovirus-associated TCR beta chains were confirmed in vitro to be specific for cytomegalovirus antigens. CMV serostatus was the only immune exposure information available for the cohort. The earlier analysis of approximately 590 of the donors excluded some 16 rarely observed V segments, including chromosome 9 orphons, because counts were too low. The presence/absence analyses assumed that sequencing depth was roughly uniform across donors, and that assumption may not be true. Compared with equally common non-associated chains, HLA-associated TCR beta chains in a later analysis were more clonally expanded and had lower generation probabilities. A cluster of highly shared sequence variants was judged likely to represent a technical artifact of the sequencing pipeline. A later analysis found that most CMV-associated TCR beta chains appeared HLA-restricted, with HLA associations seemingly driven largely by CMV exposure. An association between a missense DCLRE1C variant and V-gene and J-gene trimming of TCR beta chains was found in a later genetic analysis and replicated in an independent cohort. Strong co-occurrence of HLA alleles, especially DR and DQ, made assigning TCR associations to individual alleles difficult. In both the original and validation cohorts, the classifier was reported to diagnose cytomegalovirus status with high specificity and sensitivity. This cohort had only TCR beta chains sequenced, and the lack of alpha or paired-chain data limited which features could be detected. A later genetic analysis reported fewer N-insertions in productive TCRs among donors in an Asian-associated ancestry cluster than the roughly 690-donor mean. Linkage disequilibrium might explain the correlated functional status among segregating V segments, but an unknown experimental factor could not be ruled out. An earlier analysis of approximately 570 of the donors showed that most TCR beta V segments appeared in productive rearrangements either about 90% or about 30% of the time, which broadly matched IMGT annotations. The study gave a list of 150 to 200 TCR beta chains associated with cytomegalovirus. A later analysis associated 15,000 or so TCR beta sequences with specific HLA alleles at a false discovery rate of 0.05.

Libraries were made using the immunoSEQ multiplex PCR assay. A mixture of 60 forward primers for TCR Vbeta segments and 13 reverse primers for TCR Jbeta segments was used in the multiplex PCR. The CDR3 region of rearranged TCR beta genes was amplified from genomic DNA with a multiplex PCR assay. The Illumina HiSeq System was used to sequence the amplified TCR beta libraries as 87-base-pair reads. Per the source publication's procedure: A later analysis tallied approximately 87 million unique TCR beta chains across the 700 or so repertoires, and about 10 million of those chains were shared by two or more donors. To remove PCR and sequencing errors, raw reads were error-corrected and collapsed into unique sequences using a nearest-neighbor algorithm that merged closely related sequences. CDR3 sequences were aligned to IMGT reference sequences to assign V, D and J gene segments. For a sequence to be retained, a match of at least six nucleotides was required to both a V gene segment and a J gene segment. A rearrangement counted as productive if the CDR3 had no stop codons and remained in frame with V and J, and every other rearrangement counted as non-productive. Following IMGT convention, CDR3 was defined as the stretch from the second conserved V-encoded cysteine to the conserved J-encoded phenylalanine. The earlier analysis of approximately 590 of the donors excluded any sequence lacking an unambiguous match to a single V gene segment. An earlier analysis of 587 of the donors called V segments functional above 56.7% productive rearrangements and segregating when the between-donor standard deviation exceeded 5%. To diagnose cytomegalovirus status from the catalog of TCR beta chain sequences, a statistical classification framework was built. In a later analysis, V and J genes were assigned by comparing TCR nucleotide sequences against IMGT/GENE-DB human TR gene sequences. In a later analysis, CDR3 sequences and most-parsimonious VDJ recombination scenarios were assigned using the TCRdist pipeline. In a later analysis, each TCR beta chain was defined by its CDR3 amino acid sequence together with its V-gene family, and reads lacking a unique V-gene family were excluded. As a way to deal with suspected cross-contamination and a sequencing artifact, a later analysis dropped roughly 600 nucleotide sequences that were highly shared and had low generation probability. In a later analysis, a clonal expansion index for each public chain was calculated from normalized within-repertoire ranks of inferred template counts. A later analysis computed generation probabilities with a VDJ recombination model fitted to out-of-frame rearrangements, and checked the results against IGoR. Hypergeometric tests were used in a later analysis to score TCR-TCR, TCR-HLA and TCR-CMV co-occurrence, with a repertoire-size bias correction applied to the TCR pairs. False discovery rates were estimated in a later analysis by permuting HLA or CMV assignments 20 times. In a later analysis, co-occurring TCRs were grouped using DBSCAN, and TCRdist sequence similarity was added for clustering within HLA-allele-positive subsets. Co-occurrence clustering excluded repertoires with fewer than 30,000 or more than 120,000 public chains, plus five with anomalous nucleotide sharing. Entries here come from immuneACCESS through TCRdb and include only in-frame sequences with V and J called. Some clones fail to appear in such tables; in the studies checked, an unresolved V gene covers under half of the shortfall, and the cause of the remainder is unknown. D and trimming were read from the DNA, whereas the V and J calls and clone size are those reported in that table. This sample comprises approximately 120,000 clones, over 60% of them detected only once. The ten largest clones represent about 1.9% of the sample.

The receptor was isolated from a man aged 50 to 59 in good health and CMV-seronegative. In this chain, TRBV21-1 is recombined with TRBJ2-2; TRBD1 reflects the table's D call only, with no check against the DNA. TRBV21-1 is a pseudogene locus. Sequencing used PBMCs. The DNA reads TGTGCCAGCAGCATAAAGGCAGGGGCGACCGGGGAGCTGTTTTTT. Translated, it reads CASSIKAGATGELFF.